This T cell receptor beta chain comes out of a study of blood T cells in healthy people across ages. The CDR3 contains 18 residues. In germline, CDR1 is DFQATT, CDR2 SNEGSKA (reference sequence). V lost 6 bases, J lost 5 bases, and 31 bases lay in between. This clonotype has only a few counts. A second PCR of 7 to 11 cycles used a sample-barcoded 5' primer and a J-beta primer mix. TCRdb re-called the 5' RACE reads with MiXCR, one entry per CDR3 protein. The sample contains 1.8 million or so distinct CDR3 sequences, about two fifths of which appear only once. Sequencing was performed on blood. The gene calls are TRBV20-1 and TRBJ1-2, with D uncertain. This clonotype was obtained from a human donor in good health. The CDR3 DNA follows: TGCAGTGCCGCCCATCTCTCGACAAGGGAATGGAGGTTGTATGGCTACACCTTC. Translation gives CSAAHLSTREWRLYGYTF.